This TCR beta chain is from a study of spatial heterogeneity in lung cancer. Study as a whole: Available follow-up PBMC samples were sequenced, at a median of about two years post-resection.

V was trimmed by 5 bases and J by 2 bases, leaving 16 bases between them. From germline, CDR1 is MNHEY and CDR2 SMNVEV (reference sequence). CDR3 length equals 16 residues. Study-wide findings and caveats: Resection saw ubiquitous expanded tumor TCRs appear in blood more than follow-up did.

Every individual TCR cDNA molecule carried its own unique molecular identifier, which allowed correction of PCR and sequencing errors. TCRdb re-called the 5' RACE reads with MiXCR, one entry per CDR3 protein. Of about 70,000 distinct CDR3 sequences in the sample, approximately 9% were seen once. This clonotype was recorded many times. The antigen is unknown. Time point indicated: blood at routine non-recurrence follow-up after resection. From tumor, nontumor lung or frozen PBMC, whole RNA was taken unsorted for sequencing. The material was PBMCs, obtained at follow-up. This TCR was sampled from a female donor with early-stage non-small cell lung cancer. The rearrangement links TRBV27 to TRBJ2-4, with D unclear. As DNA, the CDR3 is TGTGCCAGCAGTCCCCCCCATAGTGGGTCCAAAAACATTCAGTACTTC. Translation gives CASSPPHSGSKNIQYF.